One and the same sample provided the 32 T cell receptor beta chains below, sequenced in a study of T cell responses to AZD1222 COVID-19 vaccine. Generated by immunoSEQ multiplex PCR, the TCRdb table keeps only in-frame clones and is missing some. Among approximately 69,000 clones listed, 75% to 90% were seen once. This specimen consisted of peripheral blood, obtained 28 days after the second AZD1222 dose. The origin of the receptors is an adult who received the AZD1222 COVID-19 vaccine.

The rearrangement joins TRBV12-3 or TRBV12-4 to TRBJ1-5; D not certain. CDR3 length: 13 residues. V lost 3 bases to trimming and J lost 7 bases, with 10 bases between them. For the CDR3, the DNA is TGTGCCAGCAGTTTCGGTGGGGAGCAGCCCCAGCATTTT. Its translation is CASSFGGEQPQHF.

In its sample, this clone was seen once. The J gene is TRBJ1-4, the V gene TRBV12-5; D is unresolved. V was clipped by 6 bases and J by 7 bases, with 15 bases between them. The CDR3 runs 14 residues. Germline V gene sequence: CDR1 LGHNT, CDR2 FRNRAP. The CDR3 protein is CASGQSLSGEKLFF. CDR3 nucleotides: TGTGCTAGTGGACAGTCGCTATCCGGTGAAAAACTGTTTTTT.

This clone was seen once. The rearrangement links TRBV15 to TRBJ2-5; TRBD2 aligns across 8 bases. The CDR3 covers 16 residues. Germline V gene sequence: CDR1 LNHNV, CDR2 YYDKDF (reference sequence). V trimming: 4 bases; J trimming: 5 bases; junction bases outside the gene matches: 12. The CDR3 DNA reads TGTGCCACCAGCACCCTTTTAAGCGGGGGCGGTGAGACCCAGTACTTC. Amino acid sequence: CATSTLLSGGGETQYF. Drawing the rest from reference TRBV15 and TRBJ2-5, the complete variable domain is DAMVIQNPRYQVTQFGKPVTLSCSQTLNHNVMYWYQQKSSQAPKLLFHYYDKDFNNEADTPDNFQSRRPNTSFCFLDIRSPGLGDTAMYLCATSTLLSGGGETQYFGPGTRLLVL.

The chain is built from TRBV7-9 and TRBJ2-1; D is perhaps TRBD1 (6 bases). This CDR3 contains 19 residues. V was clipped by 5 bases and J by 1 base, with 24 bases between them. The germline gives CDR1 SEHNR, CDR2 FQNEAQ (reference sequence). CDR3 DNA sequence: TGTGCCAGCAGCGCTAGACCCTCTGTTGGGGGCTGGTCCTACAATGAGCAGTTCTTC. Its protein product is CASSARPSVGGWSYNEQFF.

J is TRBJ2-7 and V is TRBV6-4; D perhaps matches TRBD2 (5 bases). This CDR3 is built from 13 residues. V dropped 7 bases and J dropped 2 bases, with 12 bases sitting between them. Germline loops: CDR1 MRHNA, CDR2 SNTAGT. Written as DNA, the CDR3 is TGTGCCAGCATCACTACGAGGGCCTACGAGCAGTACTTC. It is translated as CASITTRAYEQYF.

The CDR3 nucleotides are TGTGCCAGCAGCTTACAGGGGGCGACAGATACGCAGTATTTT. It specifies CASSLQGATDTQYF. J is TRBJ2-3 and V is TRBV5-4; 9 bases fit TRBD1. J was trimmed by 3 bases and V by 2 bases; bases with no gene match: 1. The CDR3 loop spans 14 amino acids. Germline V gene sequence: CDR1 SGHNT, CDR2 YYREEE (reference sequence).

The V call is TRBV9, the J call TRBJ1-2; a weak D match, TRBD1 (5 bases). Trimming took 0 bases from V and 5 from J, leaving 8 bases between them. Germline CDR1 reads SGDLS; CDR2 reads YYNGEE. The CDR3 contains 13 residues. The CDR3 reads CASSVAEGYGYTF. CDR3 nucleotide sequence: TGTGCCAGCAGCGTAGCTGAGGGGTATGGCTACACCTTC.

This chain connects TRBV5-1 to TRBJ2-5; D may match TRBD1 or TRBD2 (5 bases each). This CDR3 spans 14 amino acids. Germline lookup yields CDR1 SGHRS and CDR2 YFSETQ. Trimming removed 4 bases from V and 4 bases from J, with 14 bases in between. In nucleotides, the CDR3 is TGCGCCAGCAGCGCGCGTGGGGGAACAGAGACCCAGTACTTC. This codes for CASSARGGTETQYF.

The chain uses TRBV20-1 and TRBJ2-7, with D possibly TRBD1 on 6 matching bases. The germline CDR1 and CDR2 sequences are DFQATT and SNEGSKA (reference sequence). CDR3 length: 14 amino acids. Trimming removed 3 bases from V and 1 base from J, with 13 bases in between. For the CDR3, the DNA is TGCAGTGCTAGTTTATCGACAGGATCCTACGAGCAGTACTTC. It codes for CSASLSTGSYEQYF.

This clone was recorded once. The chain has TRBV5-5 and TRBJ1-5; TRBD1 matches 10 bases. Per the germline V gene, CDR1 is SGHKS and CDR2 is YYEKEE (reference sequence). V gave up 4 bases and J gave up 2 bases; unmatched junction bases: 6. This CDR3 comprises 16 residues. CDR3 sequence reads: CASSPTGQGGNQPQHF. The CDR3 DNA sequence: TGTGCCAGCAGCCCGACTGGACAGGGGGGCAATCAGCCCCAGCATTTT. Based on the CDR3 plus reference TRBV5-5 and TRBJ1-5, the full variable domain is DAGVTQSPTHLIKTRGQQVTLRCSPISGHKSVSWYQQVLGQGPQFIFQYYEKEERGRGNFPDRFSARQFPNYSSELNVNALLLGDSALYLCASSPTGQGGNQPQHFGDGTRLSIL.

This clone was picked up one time. The chain joins TRBV5-4 to TRBJ2-5, with TRBD2 identical over 8 bases. This CDR3 has 15 amino acids. Germline V lookup: CDR1 SGHNT, CDR2 YYREEE (reference sequence). V dropped 2 bases and J dropped 2; count of bases not matched to a gene: 5. The CDR3 DNA sequence: TGTGCCAGCAGCTTACTAGCGGAGCCTCAAGAGACCCAGTACTTC. Encoded protein: CASSLLAEPQETQYF. Together with reference TRBV5-4 and TRBJ2-5, the CDR3 gives the full variable domain: ETGVTQSPTHLIKTRGQQVTLRCSSQSGHNTVSWYQQALGQGPQFIFQYYREEENGRGNFPPRFSGLQFPNYSSELNVNALELDDSALYLCASSLLAEPQETQYFGPGTRLLVL.

The count of this clone is one. V gene TRBV21-1 combines with J gene TRBJ2-4. TRBV21-1 is termed a pseudogene. The CDR3 is 14 residues long. CDR3 in DNA: TGTGCCAGCCCGCATGTGATAGCCAAAAACATTCAGTACTTC. Its translation is CASPHVIAKNIQYF.

This clone was seen just once. The chain uses TRBV30 and TRBJ1-1, with TRBD1 as a possible D gene (5 bases). V was trimmed by 3 bases and J by 3 bases, leaving 11 bases between them. Germline CDR1 GTSNPN, CDR2 SVGIG (reference sequence). The CDR3 extends over 13 amino acids. CDR3 nucleotide sequence: TGTGCCTGGAGGAGGGGCGCGTACACTGAAGCTTTCTTT. As protein: CAWRRGAYTEAFF.

This chain joins TRBV5-4 and TRBJ2-3; 14 positions agree with TRBD2. The CDR3 consists of 15 residues. Germline assignment: CDR1 SGHNT and CDR2 YYREEE (reference sequence). V lost 3 bases and J lost 4; bases outside the gene matches: 1. CDR3: CASSWTSGGSDTQYF. The CDR3, as DNA: TGTGCCAGCAGCTGGACTAGCGGGGGGTCAGATACGCAGTATTTT. The full variable domain, rest sourced from reference TRBV5-4 and TRBJ2-3, is ETGVTQSPTHLIKTRGQQVTLRCSSQSGHNTVSWYQQALGQGPQFIFQYYREEENGRGNFPPRFSGLQFPNYSSELNVNALELDDSALYLCASSWTSGGSDTQYFGPGTRLTVL.

The J gene is TRBJ2-3, the V gene TRBV6-5; D remains ambiguous. Germline CDR1 reads MNHEY; CDR2 reads SVGAGI. The CDR3 has 14 residues. Trimming left V 10 bases short and J 0 bases short, with 14 bases between. The DNA for the CDR3 is TGTGCCACGAAAGAACTGGTTAGCACAGATACGCAGTATTTT. Its translation: CATKELVSTDTQYF.

The chain recombines TRBV5-6 with TRBJ2-7; 7 bases map to TRBD1. Unmatched junction bases numbered 17, after V lost 4 bases and J lost 4 bases. This CDR3 comprises 17 residues. CDR1 and CDR2 from the germline V gene are SGHDT and YYEEEE. CDR3: CASSDELERGQRYEQYF. CDR3 nucleotide sequence: TGTGCCAGCAGCGACGAGTTGGAAAGGGGGCAGCGGTACGAGCAGTACTTC. The full variable domain, its missing parts supplied by reference TRBV5-6 and TRBJ2-7, is DAGVTQSPTHLIKTRGQQVTLRCSPKSGHDTVSWYQQALGQGPQFIFQYYEEEERQRGNFPDRFSGHQFPNYSSELNVNALLLGDSALYLCASSDELERGQRYEQYFGPGTRLTVT.

The chain recombines TRBV7-2 with TRBJ1-1, with 7 bases identical to TRBD1. The CDR3 has 15 amino acids. From germline, CDR1 is SGHTA and CDR2 FQGNSA. The V and J ends lost 4 bases and 7 bases, in that order; junction bases with no gene match: 12. This chain's CDR3 is CASSWTPGQRGEAFF. Written as DNA, the CDR3 is TGTGCCAGCAGCTGGACACCGGGACAGCGGGGTGAAGCTTTCTTT. Drawing the rest from reference TRBV7-2 and TRBJ1-1, the complete variable domain is GAGVSQSPSNKVTEKGKDVELRCDPISGHTALYWYRQSLGQGLEFLIYFQGNSAPDKSGLPSDRFSAERTGGSVSTLTIQRTQQEDSAVYLCASSWTPGQRGEAFFGQGTRLTVV.

The CDR3 loop is CASSFRPGSSYNEQFF. In DNA, the CDR3 is TGTGCCAGCAGTTTCAGGCCAGGCAGCTCCTACAATGAGCAGTTCTTC. The gene calls are TRBV6-5 and TRBJ2-1; D is unresolved. Germline values: CDR1 MNHEY, CDR2 SVGAGI. Trimming removed 4 bases at V and 0 bases at J, with 13 bases between. This CDR3 is built from 16 residues.

A single count supports this clone. This chain connects TRBV3-1 (or the pseudogene TRBV3-2) to TRBJ1-3; 10 bases agree with TRBD1. Germline lookup yields CDR1 LGHDT and CDR2 YNNKEL (reference sequence). Trimming at V came to 5 bases and at J to 2 bases, leaving 9 bases not matched to a gene. The CDR3 contains 17 residues. The CDR3 DNA follows: TGTGCCAGCAGCATCCGGGACAGGGGCTGGACTGGAAACACCATATATTTT. As protein: CASSIRDRGWTGNTIYF.

The J gene is TRBJ1-1, the V gene TRBV5-6; maybe TRBD1 (5 bases). Germline V lookup: CDR1 SGHDT, CDR2 YYEEEE. V was pared by 0 bases and J by 2 bases, with 11 bases between. The CDR3 covers 15 residues. CDR3 coding DNA: TGTGCCAGCAGCTTGGGGGGGACTCTCAACACTGAAGCTTTCTTT. It yields the protein CASSLGGTLNTEAFF.

The chain employs TRBV29-1 and TRBJ2-7, with unresolved D. CDR1 is SQVTM and CDR2 is ANQGSEA in the germline V gene. Trimming pared 5 bases from V and 3 bases from J, leaving 11 bases between. The CDR3 is 12 amino acids. The chain's CDR3 is CSVRGAYYEQYF. In nucleotides, the CDR3 is TGCAGCGTTCGTGGCGCCTACTACGAGCAGTACTTC.

This clone was observed a single time. The chain combines TRBV12-3 or TRBV12-4 with TRBJ2-3; TRBD1 matches 7 bases. V was clipped by 5 bases and J by 4 bases; unmatched bases: 3. The CDR3 is 13 residues long. This CDR3 reads CASSPDRADTQYF. CDR3 DNA sequence: TGTGCCAGCAGTCCAGACAGGGCAGATACGCAGTATTTT.

This chain links TRBV28 with TRBJ1-2; D is possibly TRBD1 (5 bases). The germline V gene encodes CDR1 MDHEN and CDR2 SYDVKM. Between the trimmed V and J ends, which lost 2 bases and 11 bases, there was a span of 12 bases. This CDR3 region has 12 residues. The CDR3 region has the DNA TGTGCCAGCAGTTTAAGGCGGGGGGGTTACACCTTC. The encoded protein is CASSLRRGGYTF.

This chain uses TRBV29-1 with TRBJ1-2; no clear D gene. Deletions cut 4 bases from V and 3 bases from J, with 9 bases between. The germline CDR1 and CDR2 sequences are SQVTM and ANQGSEA. CDR3 size: 12 residues. In nucleotides, the CDR3 is TGCAGCGTTGCACGGACGGACTATGGCTACACCTTC. This sequence encodes CSVARTDYGYTF. Full variable domain (missing parts from reference TRBV29-1 and TRBJ1-2): SAVISQKPSRDICQRGTSLTIQCQVDSQVTMMFWYRQQPGQSLTLIATANQGSEATYESGFVIDKFPISRPNLTFSTLTVSNMSPEDSSIYLCSVARTDYGYTFGSGTRLTVV.

The chain links TRBV6-5 to TRBJ2-7; D is undetermined. The CDR3 has 15 amino acids. V lost 6 bases and J lost 5, with 20 bases in between. The germline V gene encodes CDR1 MNHEY and CDR2 SVGAGI. CDR3 sequence (DNA): TGTGCCAGCAGGATCCGTCCGAGCTTCCTCGACGAGCAGTACTTC. This encodes CASRIRPSFLDEQYF.

There are a few counts of this clone. CDR3 nucleotides: TGTGCCAGCAGTTACTCAGGGGGAAGGGAAGCTTTCTTT. The encoded protein is CASSYSGGREAFF. J is TRBJ1-1 and V is TRBV6-5; tentative D call: TRBD1 (6 bases). V was trimmed by 0 bases and J by 8 bases, leaving 10 bases between them. CDR1 is MNHEY and CDR2 is SVGAGI in the germline V gene. The CDR3 contains 13 residues.

The V call is TRBV28, the J call TRBJ1-1; D not certain. The CDR3 is 12 residues long. V was pared by 3 bases and J by 6 bases, with 8 bases between. The V gene's germline CDR1 is MDHEN and CDR2 SYDVKM. The CDR3 nucleotides read TGTGCCAGCAGTTTGGGGTTCGCTGAAGCTTTCTTT. Encoded protein: CASSLGFAEAFF. Based on the CDR3 plus reference TRBV28 and TRBJ1-1, the full variable domain is DVKVTQSSRYLVKRTGEKVFLECVQDMDHENMFWYRQDPGLGLRLIYFSYDVKMKEKGDIPEGYSVSREKKERFSLILESASTNQTSMYLCASSLGFAEAFFGQGTRLTVV.

This clone is a singleton in its sample. CDR3 loop: CASSPGRAGTDTQYF. CDR3 nucleotides: TGTGCCAGCAGTCCCGGGAGGGCGGGCACAGATACGCAGTATTTT. This chain uses TRBV6-5 with TRBJ2-3, with 8 bases matching TRBD2. The CDR3 totals 15 residues. Per the germline V gene, CDR1 is MNHEY and CDR2 is SVGAGI. V lost 5 bases, J lost 1 base, and 5 bases stayed unmatched.

This chain connects TRBV5-1 to TRBJ2-1; D unclear. The length of the CDR3 is 13 residues. Trimming cost V 0 bases and J 6 bases, with 7 bases left between them. CDR1 SGHRS and CDR2 YFSETQ come from the germline V gene. The CDR3 region is CASSLDSPNEQFF. The CDR3, as DNA: TGCGCCAGCAGCTTGGACAGCCCCAATGAGCAGTTCTTC.

The chain combines TRBV6-5 with TRBJ2-5; 11 bases align to TRBD2. The CDR3 totals 14 residues. The junction had 6 bases not matched to a gene; V was cut back by 7 bases and J by 5 bases. Germline-derived CDR1 and CDR2 are MNHEY and SVGAGI. The CDR3 region is CASTYSGRGETQYF. CDR3 nucleotides: TGTGCCAGCACCTATAGCGGGAGGGGTGAGACCCAGTACTTC.

The chain is built from TRBV10-3 and TRBJ2-7, with 11 nucleotides matching TRBD2. CDR1 ENHRY and CDR2 SYGVKD come from the germline V gene. This CDR3 has 13 amino acids. V was pared by 11 bases and J by 4 bases, with 7 bases of the junction left unmatched. The CDR3 DNA reads TGTGCCCTCCGGACTAGCGGGCAATACGAGCAGTACTTC. Encoded protein: CALRTSGQYEQYF.

There are a few counts of this clone. The chain joins TRBV6-5 to TRBJ1-2; 11 nucleotides match TRBD1. CDR1 and CDR2 (germline): MNHEY, SVGAGI. The CDR3 has 14 amino acids. Germline trimming cut 4 bases from V and 7 bases from J; bases unmatched to any gene: 5. CDR3 loop: CASSWTGGDLGYTF. CDR3 DNA sequence: TGTGCCAGCAGTTGGACAGGGGGCGACCTTGGCTACACCTTC.